This entry is about one T cell receptor beta chain. This sample is drawn from a study of blood T cell repertoires in COVID-19. Overall study: Samples of COVID-19 (acute and convalescent) were obtained from the United States, Italy and Spain.

Libraries were prepared by immunoSEQ multiplex PCR; TCRdb keeps only in-frame clonotypes and omits some of them. The sample records roughly 150,000 clones, about four fifths being singletons. V shed 0 bases, J shed 8 bases, and the junction held 3 bases outside the gene matches. CDR3 length: 14 residues. Germline assignment: CDR1 SGHRS and CDR2 YFSETQ. This sequence originates from a woman between 55 and 75 years old who had recovered from COVID-19. V usage is TRBV5-1 and J usage is TRBJ2-1; 9 bases match TRBD1. The sample consisted of PBMCs or T cells enriched from blood (not recorded which). Here the CDR3 DNA reads TGCGCCAGCAGCTTGGGGGACAGGGTCGATGAGCAGTTCTTC. Translated, it gives CASSLGDRVDEQFF.